This note documents a single TCR beta chain sequence. Its antigen is undetermined. The source material, RNA transcripts, was used to amplify TCR beta CDR3 regions. A set of HTBI primers served as the primers for a first-round RT-PCR of the TCR CDR3. TCRdb processed the multiplex PCR reads anew with MiXCR; each CDR3 protein has one entry. The repertoire has 500,000 to 650,000 distinct CDR3 sequences, about 15% of them found once; the top ten carry under 15%. The data originate from a study of T cells in Graves' hyperthyroidism and ophthalmopathy. Study-wide findings and caveats: Most clonotypes that expanded in the thyroid above 0.001 also showed up in blood.

Trimming cost V 5 bases and J 4 bases, with 14 bases left between them. This CDR3 contains 14 residues. In germline, CDR1 is LNHDA, CDR2 SQIVND (reference sequence). Uncontrolled infection, other autoimmune disease, pregnancy or lactation led to exclusion. Sequenced sample: blood. This clonotype was obtained from a woman aged 50 to 60 with Graves' ophthalmopathy. The chain joins TRBV19 to TRBJ2-5, with a weak D call TRBD2 (5 bases). As DNA, the CDR3 is TGTGCCAGTAGTGCCGCGAGGGCCGCAGAGACCCAGTACTTC. Protein sequence: CASSAARAAETQYF.